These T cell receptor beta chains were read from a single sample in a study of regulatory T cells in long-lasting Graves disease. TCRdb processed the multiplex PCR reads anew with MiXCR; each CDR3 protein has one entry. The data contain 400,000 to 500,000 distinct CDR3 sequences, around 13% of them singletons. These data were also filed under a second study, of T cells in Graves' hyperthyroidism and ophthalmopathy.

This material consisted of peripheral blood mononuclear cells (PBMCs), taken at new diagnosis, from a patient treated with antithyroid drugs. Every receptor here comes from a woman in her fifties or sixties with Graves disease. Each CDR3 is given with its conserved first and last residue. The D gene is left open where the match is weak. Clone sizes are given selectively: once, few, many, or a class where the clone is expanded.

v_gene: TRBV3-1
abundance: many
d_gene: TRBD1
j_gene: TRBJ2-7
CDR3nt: TGTGCCAGCAGCCAAGATGGGACAGGGGGCGAGCAGTACTTC
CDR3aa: CASSQDGTGGEQYF

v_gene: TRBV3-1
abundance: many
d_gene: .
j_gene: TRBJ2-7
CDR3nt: TGTGCCAGCAGCCCTGGACTCCTCTCCTACGAGCAGTACTTC
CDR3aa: CASSPGLLSYEQYF

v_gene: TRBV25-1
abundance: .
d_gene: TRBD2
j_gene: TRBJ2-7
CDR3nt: TGTGCCAGCAGTGATCCCCTAACGGGAGGGGAGCAGTACTTC
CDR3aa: CASSDPLTGGEQYF

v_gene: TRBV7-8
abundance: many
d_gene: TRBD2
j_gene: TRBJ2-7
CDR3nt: TGTGCCAGCAGCTTATCAGCTCGGAGCGGGAGCTCCTACGAGCAGTACTTC
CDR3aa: CASSLSARSGSSYEQYF

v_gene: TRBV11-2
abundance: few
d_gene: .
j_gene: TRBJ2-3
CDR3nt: TGTGCCAGCAGCTCGACAGATTTCACAGATACGCAGTATTTT
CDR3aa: CASSSTDFTDTQYF

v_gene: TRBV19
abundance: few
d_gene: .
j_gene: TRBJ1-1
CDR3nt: TGTGCCAGTAGCCGGGACGGTGAACTCAACAAAGGAGCTTTCTTT
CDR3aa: CASSRDGELNKGAFF

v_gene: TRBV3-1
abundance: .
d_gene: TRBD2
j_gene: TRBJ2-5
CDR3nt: TGTGCCAGCAGCCATAACCGCGGGAGCGTTGAGACCCAGTACTTC
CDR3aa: CASSHNRGSVETQYF

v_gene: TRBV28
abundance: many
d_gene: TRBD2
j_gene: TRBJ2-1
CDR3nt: TGTGCCAGCAGTGCCGGACTAGCTGATCACAATGAGCAGTTCTTC
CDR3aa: CASSAGLADHNEQFF

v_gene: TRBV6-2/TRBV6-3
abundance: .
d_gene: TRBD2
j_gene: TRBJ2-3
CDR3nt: TGTGCCAGCAGCGGCGAGTCTAGCGGGTACACAGATACGCAGTATTTT
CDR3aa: CASSGESSGYTDTQYF

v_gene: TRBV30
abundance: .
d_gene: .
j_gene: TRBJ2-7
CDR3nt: TGTGCCTGGAGTGCGGACAGTAATTCCGAGCAGTACTTC
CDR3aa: CAWSADSNSEQYF

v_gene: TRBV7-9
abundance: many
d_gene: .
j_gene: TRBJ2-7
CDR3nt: TGTGCCAGCAGTCTAGGACAGGGAGGGAAAGGGCAGTACTTC
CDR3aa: CASSLGQGGKGQYF

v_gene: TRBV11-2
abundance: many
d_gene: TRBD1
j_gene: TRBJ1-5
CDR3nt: TGTGCCAGCAGCTTAGAGGACAGGGATAATCAGCCCCAGCATTTT
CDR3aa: CASSLEDRDNQPQHF

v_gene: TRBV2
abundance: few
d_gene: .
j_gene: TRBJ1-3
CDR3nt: TGTGCCAGCAGTGGTTTAGGCAGACAATTGCCTGGAAACACCATATATTTT
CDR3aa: CASSGLGRQLPGNTIYF

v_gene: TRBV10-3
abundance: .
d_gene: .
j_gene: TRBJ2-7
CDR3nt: TGTGCCATCAGTGAGACAGGGACCCCCTACGAGCAGTACTTC
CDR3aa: CAISETGTPYEQYF

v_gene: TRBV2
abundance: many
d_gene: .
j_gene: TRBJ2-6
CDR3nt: TGTGCCAGCAGTGTGGGGGCCAACGTCCTGACTTTC
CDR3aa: CASSVGANVLTF

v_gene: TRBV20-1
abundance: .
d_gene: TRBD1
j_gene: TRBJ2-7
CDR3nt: TGCAGTGCTAGAGATTTGACAGGGGCTGCCTACGAGCAGTACTTC
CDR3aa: CSARDLTGAAYEQYF

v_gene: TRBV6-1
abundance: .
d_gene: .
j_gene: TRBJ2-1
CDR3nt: TGTGCCAGCACCCCCGTGAGGGGGACCTCCTCCTACAATGAGCAGTTCTTC
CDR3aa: CASTPVRGTSSYNEQFF

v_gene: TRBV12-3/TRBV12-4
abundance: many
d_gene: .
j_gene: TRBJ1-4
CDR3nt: TGTGCCAGCAGCAGCGGACCAAGGGAAAAACTGTTTTTT
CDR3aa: CASSSGPREKLFF

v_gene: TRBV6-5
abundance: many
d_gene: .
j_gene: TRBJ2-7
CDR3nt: TGTGCCAGCAGTTCTACTGACAGTGGGCGGCTTCCCCTCCACTACGAGCAGTACTTC
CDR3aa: CASSSTDSGRLPLHYEQYF

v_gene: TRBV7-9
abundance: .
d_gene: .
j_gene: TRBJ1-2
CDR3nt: TGTGCCAGCAGCCGCCATTATGGCTACACCTTC
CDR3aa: CASSRHYGYTF

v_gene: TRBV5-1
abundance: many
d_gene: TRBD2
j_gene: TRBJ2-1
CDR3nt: TGCGCCAGCAGCCAAACGGGACTAGCACTTAATGAGCAGTTCTTC
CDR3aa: CASSQTGLALNEQFF

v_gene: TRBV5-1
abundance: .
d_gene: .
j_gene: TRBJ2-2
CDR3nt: TGCGCCAGCAGACAGGCCGGGACTTATTACACCGGGGAGCTGTTTTTT
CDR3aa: CASRQAGTYYTGELFF

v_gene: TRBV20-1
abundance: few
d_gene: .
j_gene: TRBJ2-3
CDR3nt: TGCAGTGCTGGATGGAGGAGGACATTTCAAGATACGCAGTATTTT
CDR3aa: CSAGWRRTFQDTQYF

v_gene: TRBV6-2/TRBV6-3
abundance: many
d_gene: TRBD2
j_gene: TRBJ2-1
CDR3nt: TGTGCCAGCAGGTCCACCTCGGGACTAGAAATCGGGAGCTCCTACAATGAGCAGTTCTTC
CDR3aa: CASRSTSGLEIGSSYNEQFF

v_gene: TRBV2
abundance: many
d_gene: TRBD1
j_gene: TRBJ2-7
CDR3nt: TGTGCCAGGCAAGGACAGGGCCACGAGCAGTACTTC
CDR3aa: CARQGQGHEQYF

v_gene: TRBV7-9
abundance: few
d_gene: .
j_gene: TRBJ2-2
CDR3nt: TGTGCCAGCAAATCAGGGGTTACCGGGGAGCTGTTTTTT
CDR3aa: CASKSGVTGELFF

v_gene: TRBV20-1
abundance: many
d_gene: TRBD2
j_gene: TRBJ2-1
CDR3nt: TGCAGTGCTAGACCTAGCGGGAGTAAAGGCGAGCAGTTCTTC
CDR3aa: CSARPSGSKGEQFF

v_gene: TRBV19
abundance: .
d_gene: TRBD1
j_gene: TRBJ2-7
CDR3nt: TGTGCCAGTAGTCCTTCGGACAGGGAAAAGCAGTACTTC
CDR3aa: CASSPSDREKQYF

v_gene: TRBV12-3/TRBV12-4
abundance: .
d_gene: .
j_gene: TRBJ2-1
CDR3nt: TGTGCCAGCAATCTCGGACATGGGAGCAATGAGCAGTTCTTC
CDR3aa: CASNLGHGSNEQFF

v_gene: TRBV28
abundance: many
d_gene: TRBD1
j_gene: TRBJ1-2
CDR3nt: TGTGCCAGCAGTTTAGAGAGGCGGCCAGGGGGCTATGGCTACACCTTC
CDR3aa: CASSLERRPGGYGYTF

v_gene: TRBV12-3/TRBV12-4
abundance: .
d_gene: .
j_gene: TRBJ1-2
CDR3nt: TGTGCCAGCAGTTTATCGACCAGGGGCCCTAACTATGGCTACACCTTC
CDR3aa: CASSLSTRGPNYGYTF

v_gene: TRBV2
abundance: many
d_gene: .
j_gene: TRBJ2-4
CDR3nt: TGTGCCAGCAGTGGTGAGATAGCCAAAAACATTCAGTACTTC
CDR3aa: CASSGEIAKNIQYF

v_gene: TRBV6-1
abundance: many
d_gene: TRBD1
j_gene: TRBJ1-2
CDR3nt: TGTGCCAGCACCCGAAAGACAGGGGGTAACTATGGCTACACCTTC
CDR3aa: CASTRKTGGNYGYTF

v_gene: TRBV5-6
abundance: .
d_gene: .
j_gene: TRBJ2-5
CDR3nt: TGTGCCAGCAGCTTGACTCGGCAGGGGTTCGGCGAGACCCAGTACTTC
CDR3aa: CASSLTRQGFGETQYF

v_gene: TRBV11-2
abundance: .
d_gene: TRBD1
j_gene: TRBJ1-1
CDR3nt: TGTGCCAGCAGCTCGGGACAGCTCAACACTGAAGCTTTCTTT
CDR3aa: CASSSGQLNTEAFF

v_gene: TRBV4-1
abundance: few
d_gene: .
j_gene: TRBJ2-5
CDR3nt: TGCGCCAGCAGCCAAGAAGTGTCGGAGACCCAGTACTTC
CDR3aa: CASSQEVSETQYF

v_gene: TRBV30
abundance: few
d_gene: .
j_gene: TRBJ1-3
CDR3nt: TGTGGCCTGAGTTCTGGAAACACCATATATTTT
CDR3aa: CGLSSGNTIYF

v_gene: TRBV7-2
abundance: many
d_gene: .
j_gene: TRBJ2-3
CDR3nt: TGTGCCAGCAGCTTAGGGGGGGCTAGGCCGTTTGATACGCAGTATTTT
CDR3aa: CASSLGGARPFDTQYF

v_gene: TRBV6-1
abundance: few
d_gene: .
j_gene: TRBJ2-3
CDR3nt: TGTGCCAGCAGTGGACCACAGGGAACAACAGATACGCAGTATTTT
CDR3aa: CASSGPQGTTDTQYF

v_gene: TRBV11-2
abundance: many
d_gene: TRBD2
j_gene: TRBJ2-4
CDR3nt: TGTGCCAGCAGCTTATTCGGGGGGGGCGGAAACATTCAGTACTTC
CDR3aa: CASSLFGGGGNIQYF

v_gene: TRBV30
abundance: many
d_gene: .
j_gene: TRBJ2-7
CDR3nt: TGTGCCTGGACCGCCTCACCCTACGAGCAGTACTTC
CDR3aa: CAWTASPYEQYF

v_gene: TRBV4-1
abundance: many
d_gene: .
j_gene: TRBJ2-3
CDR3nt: TGCGCCAGCAGCCAAGTCGTGGTCACAGATACGCAGTATTTT
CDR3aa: CASSQVVVTDTQYF

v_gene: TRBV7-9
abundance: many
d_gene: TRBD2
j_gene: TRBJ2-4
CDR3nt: TGTGCCAGCAGCTTATTTGGACTAGATCCGGTCATTCAGTACTTC
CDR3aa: CASSLFGLDPVIQYF

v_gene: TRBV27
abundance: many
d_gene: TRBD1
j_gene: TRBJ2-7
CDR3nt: TGTGCCAGCAGTTTAACAGGGGCCTACGAGCAGTACTTC
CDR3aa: CASSLTGAYEQYF

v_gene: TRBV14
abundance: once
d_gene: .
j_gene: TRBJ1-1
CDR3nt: TGTGCCAGCAGCCAAGTCCGGCAGAGTCTAGGGACTGAAGCTTTCTTT
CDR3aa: CASSQVRQSLGTEAFF

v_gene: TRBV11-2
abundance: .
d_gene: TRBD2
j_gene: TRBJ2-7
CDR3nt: TGTGCCAGCAGCTTAGACGGACTAGCGGGTTCCGAGCAGTACTTC
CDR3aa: CASSLDGLAGSEQYF

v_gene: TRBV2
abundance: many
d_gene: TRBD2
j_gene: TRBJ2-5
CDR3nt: TGTGCCAGCAGTGAGTCGTCTAGCGGGGTAAAAAGGGAGACCCAGTACTTC
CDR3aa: CASSESSSGVKRETQYF

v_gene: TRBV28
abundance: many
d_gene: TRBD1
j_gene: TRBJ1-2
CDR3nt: TGTGCCAGCAGTTTGGGACAGGGACGGGTTGGCTACACCTTC
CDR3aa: CASSLGQGRVGYTF